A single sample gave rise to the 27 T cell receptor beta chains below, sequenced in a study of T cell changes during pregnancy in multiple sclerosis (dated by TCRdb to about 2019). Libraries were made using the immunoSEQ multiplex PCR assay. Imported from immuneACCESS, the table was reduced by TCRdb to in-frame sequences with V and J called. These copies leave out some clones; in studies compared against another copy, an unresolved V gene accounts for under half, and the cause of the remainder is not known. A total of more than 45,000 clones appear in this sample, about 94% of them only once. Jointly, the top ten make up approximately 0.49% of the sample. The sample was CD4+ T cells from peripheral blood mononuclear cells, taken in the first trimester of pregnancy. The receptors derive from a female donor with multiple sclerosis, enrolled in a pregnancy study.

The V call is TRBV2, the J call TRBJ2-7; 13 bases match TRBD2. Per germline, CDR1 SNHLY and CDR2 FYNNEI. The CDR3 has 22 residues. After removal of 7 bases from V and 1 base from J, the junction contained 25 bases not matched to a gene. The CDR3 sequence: CASKSHRAGLAGVPAHSYEQYF. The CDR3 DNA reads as TGTGCCAGCAAAAGTCACCGTGCCGGACTAGCGGGGGTGCCAGCCCATTCCTACGAGCAGTACTTC. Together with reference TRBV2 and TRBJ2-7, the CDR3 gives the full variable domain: EPEVTQTPSHQVTQMGQEVILRCVPISNHLYFYWYRQILGQKVEFLVSFYNNEISEKSEIFDDQFSVERPDGSNFTLKIRSTKLEDSAMYFCASKSHRAGLAGVPAHSYEQYFGPGTRLTVT.

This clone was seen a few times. The CDR3, as DNA: TGTGCCAGCAGGCCGGGACAGGGGTTTCAGCCCCAGCATTTT. Its translation: CASRPGQGFQPQHF. The chain combines TRBV6-1 with TRBJ1-5; 10 bases line up with TRBD1. Trimming cost V 6 bases and J 6 bases; bases outside gene matches: 5. This CDR3 has 14 residues. In germline, CDR1 is MNHNS, CDR2 SASEGT.

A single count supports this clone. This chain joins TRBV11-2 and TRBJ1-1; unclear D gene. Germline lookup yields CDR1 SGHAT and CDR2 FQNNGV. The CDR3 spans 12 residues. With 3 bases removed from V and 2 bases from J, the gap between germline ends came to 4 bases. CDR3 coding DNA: TGTGCCAGCAGCTTTTATAACACTGAAGCTTTCTTT. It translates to CASSFYNTEAFF.

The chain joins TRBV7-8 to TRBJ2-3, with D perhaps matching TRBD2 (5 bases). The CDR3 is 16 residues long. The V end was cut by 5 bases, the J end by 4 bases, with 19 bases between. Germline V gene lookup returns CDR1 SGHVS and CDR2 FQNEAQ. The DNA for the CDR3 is TGTGCCAGCAGCCTCCTGAGGGTGGTTCGGGCAGATACGCAGTATTTT. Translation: CASSLLRVVRADTQYF.

CDR3 sequence reads: CASSLGAGANEKLFF. The CDR3 DNA reads as TGTGCCAGCAGCCTTGGGGCAGGGGCCAATGAAAAACTGTTTTTT. V gene TRBV7-9 combines with J gene TRBJ1-4; weak D call: TRBD1 (6 bases). The CDR3 contains 15 residues. Germline-derived CDR1 and CDR2 are SEHNR and FQNEAQ (reference sequence). V was pared by 5 bases and J by 5 bases, with 15 bases between. Supplemented by reference TRBV7-9 and TRBJ1-4, the full variable domain reads DTGVSQNPRHKITKRGQNVTFRCDPISEHNRLYWYRQTLGQGPEFLTYFQNEAQLEKSRLLSDRFSAERPKGSFSTLEIQRTEQGDSAMYLCASSLGAGANEKLFFGSGTQLSVL.

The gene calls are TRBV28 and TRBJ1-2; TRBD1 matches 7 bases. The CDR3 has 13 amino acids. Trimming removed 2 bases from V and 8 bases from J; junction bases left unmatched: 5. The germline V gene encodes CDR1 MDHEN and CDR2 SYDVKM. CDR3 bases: TGTGCCAGCAGTTTAGCGAGGGGGCGCGGCTACACCTTC. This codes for CASSLARGRGYTF.

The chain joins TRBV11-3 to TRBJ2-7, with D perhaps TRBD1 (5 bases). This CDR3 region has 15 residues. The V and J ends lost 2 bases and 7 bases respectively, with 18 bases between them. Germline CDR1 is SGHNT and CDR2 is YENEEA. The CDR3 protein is CASSLKGQGTPEQYF. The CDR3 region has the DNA TGTGCCAGCAGCTTAAAGGGGCAGGGAACCCCTGAGCAGTACTTC.

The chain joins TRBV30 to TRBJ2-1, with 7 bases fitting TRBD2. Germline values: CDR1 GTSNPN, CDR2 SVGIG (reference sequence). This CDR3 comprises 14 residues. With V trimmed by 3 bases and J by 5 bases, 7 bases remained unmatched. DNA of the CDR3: TGTGCCTGGAGGTGGTACGGGGGGAACAATGAGCAGTTCTTC. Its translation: CAWRWYGGNNEQFF.

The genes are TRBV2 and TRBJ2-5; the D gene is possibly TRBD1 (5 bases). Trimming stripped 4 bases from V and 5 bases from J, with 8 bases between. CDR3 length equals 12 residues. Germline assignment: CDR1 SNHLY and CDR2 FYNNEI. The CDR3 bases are TGTGCCAGCAGTGGACAGTGGGAGACCCAGTACTTC. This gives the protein CASSGQWETQYF.

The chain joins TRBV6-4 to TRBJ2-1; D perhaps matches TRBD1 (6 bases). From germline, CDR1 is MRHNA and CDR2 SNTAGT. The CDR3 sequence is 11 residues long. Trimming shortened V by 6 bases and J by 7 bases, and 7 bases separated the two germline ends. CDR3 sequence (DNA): TGTGCCAGCAGACAGGGAAATGAGCAGTTCTTC. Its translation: CASRQGNEQFF.

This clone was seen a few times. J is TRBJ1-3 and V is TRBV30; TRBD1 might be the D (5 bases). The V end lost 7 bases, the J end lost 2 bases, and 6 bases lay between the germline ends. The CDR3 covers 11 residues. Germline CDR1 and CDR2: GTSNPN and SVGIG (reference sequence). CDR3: CALQAGNTIYF. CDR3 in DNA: TGTGCCTTACAGGCTGGAAACACCATATATTTT.

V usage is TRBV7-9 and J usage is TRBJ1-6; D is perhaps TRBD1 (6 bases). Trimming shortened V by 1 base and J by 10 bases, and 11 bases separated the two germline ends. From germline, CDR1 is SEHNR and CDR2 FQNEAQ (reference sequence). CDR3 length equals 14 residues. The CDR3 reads CASSLGTVESPLHF. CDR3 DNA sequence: TGTGCCAGCAGCTTAGGGACAGTGGAATCACCCCTCCACTTT.

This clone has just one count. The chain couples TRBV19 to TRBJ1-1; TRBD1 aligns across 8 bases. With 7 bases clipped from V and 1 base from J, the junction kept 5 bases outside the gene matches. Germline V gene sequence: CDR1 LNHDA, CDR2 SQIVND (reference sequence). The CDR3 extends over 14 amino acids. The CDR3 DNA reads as TGTGCCAGTAACTACAGGGGGGGGAACACTGAAGCTTTCTTT. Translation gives CASNYRGGNTEAFF. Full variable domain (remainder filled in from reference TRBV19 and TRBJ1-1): DGGITQSPKYLFRKEGQNVTLSCEQNLNHDAMYWYRQDPGQGLRLIYYSQIVNDFQKGDIAEGYSVSREKKESFPLTVTSAQKNPTAFYLCASNYRGGNTEAFFGQGTRLTVV.

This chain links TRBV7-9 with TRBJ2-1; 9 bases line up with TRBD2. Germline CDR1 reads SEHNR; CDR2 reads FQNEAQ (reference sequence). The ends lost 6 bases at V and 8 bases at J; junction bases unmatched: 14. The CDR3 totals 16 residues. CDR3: CASRFRPIAGVHEQFF. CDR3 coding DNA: TGTGCCAGCAGGTTTAGGCCGATAGCGGGGGTCCATGAGCAGTTCTTC.

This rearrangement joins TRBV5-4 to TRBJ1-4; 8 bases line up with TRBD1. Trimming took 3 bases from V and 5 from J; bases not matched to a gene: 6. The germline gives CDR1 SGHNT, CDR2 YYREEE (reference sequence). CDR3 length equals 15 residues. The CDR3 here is CASSYKQGVNEKLFF. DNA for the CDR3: TGTGCCAGCAGCTACAAACAGGGGGTCAATGAAAAACTGTTTTTT.

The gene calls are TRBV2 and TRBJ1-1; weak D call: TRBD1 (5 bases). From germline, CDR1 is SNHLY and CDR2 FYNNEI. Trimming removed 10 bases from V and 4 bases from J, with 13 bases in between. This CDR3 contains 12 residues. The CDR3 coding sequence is TGTGCCACGGGGCGCGGGGGCACTGAAGCTTTCTTT. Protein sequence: CATGRGGTEAFF.

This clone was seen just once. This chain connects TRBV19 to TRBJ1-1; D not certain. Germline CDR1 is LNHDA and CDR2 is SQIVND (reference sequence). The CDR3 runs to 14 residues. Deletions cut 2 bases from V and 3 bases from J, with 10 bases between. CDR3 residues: CASSIRERDTEAFF. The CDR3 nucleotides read TGTGCCAGTAGTATACGGGAGCGGGACACTGAAGCTTTCTTT.

CDR3 sequence: CASSVNRGMSGETQYF. DNA for the CDR3: TGTGCCAGCAGCGTTAACAGGGGGATGTCGGGGGAGACCCAGTACTTC. This sequence joins TRBV9 and TRBJ2-5; 8 bases match TRBD1. This CDR3 spans 16 amino acids. Trimming at V came to 2 bases and at J to 5 bases, leaving 11 bases not matched to a gene. The germline V gene has CDR1 SGDLS and CDR2 YYNGEE.

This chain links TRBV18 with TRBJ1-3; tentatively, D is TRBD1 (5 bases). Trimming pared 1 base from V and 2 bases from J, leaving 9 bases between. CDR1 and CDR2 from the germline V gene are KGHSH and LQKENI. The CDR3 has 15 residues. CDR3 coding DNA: TGTGCCAGCTCACCACGGGGGGGAGCTGGAAACACCATATATTTT. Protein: CASSPRGGAGNTIYF.

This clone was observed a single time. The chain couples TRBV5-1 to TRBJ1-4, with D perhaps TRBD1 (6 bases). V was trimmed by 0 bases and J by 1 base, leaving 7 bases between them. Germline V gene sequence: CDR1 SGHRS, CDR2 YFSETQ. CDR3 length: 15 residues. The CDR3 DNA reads TGCGCCAGCAGCTTGGTCAGGGGAACTAATGAAAAACTGTTTTTT. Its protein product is CASSLVRGTNEKLFF.

CDR3 nucleotides: TGTGCCAGCAGCTTGGGAGGGAAAGTCTACGAGCAGTACTTC. It specifies CASSLGGKVYEQYF. This rearrangement joins TRBV11-1 to TRBJ2-7; TRBD2 aligns across 7 bases. The CDR3 has 14 amino acids. Germline V CDR1 and CDR2: SGHAT, FQDESV (reference sequence). The trim removed 3 bases at V and 3 bases at J, leaving 5 bases unmatched.

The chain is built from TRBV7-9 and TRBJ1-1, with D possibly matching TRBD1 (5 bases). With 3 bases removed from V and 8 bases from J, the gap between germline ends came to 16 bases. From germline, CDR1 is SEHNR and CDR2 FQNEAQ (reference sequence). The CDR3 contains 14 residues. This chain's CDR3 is CASSLLRGGTEAFF. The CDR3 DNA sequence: TGTGCCAGCAGCTTGCTCCGAGGCGGGACGGAAGCTTTCTTT.

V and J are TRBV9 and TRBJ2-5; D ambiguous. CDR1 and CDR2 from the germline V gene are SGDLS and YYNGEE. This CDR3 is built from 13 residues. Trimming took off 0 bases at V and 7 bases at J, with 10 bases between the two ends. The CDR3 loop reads CASSVGQPGTQYF. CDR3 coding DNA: TGTGCCAGCAGCGTAGGCCAGCCGGGGACCCAGTACTTC.

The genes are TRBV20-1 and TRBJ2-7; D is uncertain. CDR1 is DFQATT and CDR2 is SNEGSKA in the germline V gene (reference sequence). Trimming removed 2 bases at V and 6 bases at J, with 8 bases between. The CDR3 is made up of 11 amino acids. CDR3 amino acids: CSARNPSEQYF. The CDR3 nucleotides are TGCAGTGCTAGAAACCCCAGCGAGCAGTACTTC.

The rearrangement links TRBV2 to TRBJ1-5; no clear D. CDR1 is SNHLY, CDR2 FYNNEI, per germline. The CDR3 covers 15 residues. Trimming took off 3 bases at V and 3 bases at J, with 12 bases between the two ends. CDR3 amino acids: CASSEGQVLNQPQHF. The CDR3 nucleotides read TGTGCCAGCAGTGAGGGCCAGGTACTCAATCAGCCCCAGCATTTT.

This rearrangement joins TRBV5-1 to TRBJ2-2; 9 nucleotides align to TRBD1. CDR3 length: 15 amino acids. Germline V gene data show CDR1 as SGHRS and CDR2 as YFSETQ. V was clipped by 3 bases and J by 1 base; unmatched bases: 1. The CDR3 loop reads CASSWGQGNTGELFF. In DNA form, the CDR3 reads TGCGCCAGCAGCTGGGGACAGGGGAACACCGGGGAGCTGTTTTTT.

In DNA form, the CDR3 reads TGTGCCAGCAGCCAAGAGGCCCAGGGGGCTCGCGAGCAGTACTTC. Translating it yields CASSQEAQGAREQYF. The rearrangement uses TRBV4-2 and TRBJ2-7; 8 positions agree with TRBD1. CDR3 length: 15 residues. The V and J ends lost 0 bases and 6 bases, in that order; junction bases with no gene match: 7. Germline V gene sequence: CDR1 LGHNA, CDR2 YNFKEQ.